Below, one T cell receptor beta chain is given with its context. The entry originates in a study of blood T cell repertoires in COVID-19. At the level of the study: Samples taken during acute and convalescent COVID-19 were collected in the United States, Italy and Spain. T cells, B-cell-depleted T cells, or PBMCs provided the cDNA or gDNA that served as material.

In the study's own analysis: Counts of nucleated cells, estimated from reference gene primer amplification, were obtained. Measured with immunoSEQ multiplex PCR; TCRdb has only the in-frame clones, and not every one. For V, J and clone size, that table is used; D and trimming come from the DNA. The profile covers some 110,000 clones, with roughly four fifths appearing a single time and roughly 8.2% taken by the ten largest. With V trimmed by 2 bases and J by 5 bases, 7 bases remained unmatched. Germline lookup yields CDR1 MNHEY and CDR2 SVGAGI. This CDR3 spans 15 amino acids. This receptor was identified in a man aged 70 or older with acute or convalescent COVID-19. The chain has TRBV6-5 and TRBJ1-1; 8 nucleotides match TRBD1. The source material was peripheral blood. CDR3 DNA sequence: TGTGCCAGCAGTTACCAGGGGGCCGGTAAGACTGAAGCTTTCTTT. The encoded protein is CASSYQGAGKTEAFF.